The 21 T cell receptor beta chains in this list originate from one sample, sequenced in a study of blood T cell repertoires in COVID-19. The assay was immunoSEQ multiplex PCR, and TCRdb's table has in-frame clones only and misses some. The sample shows 200,000 to 250,000 clones, 80% to 85% of them seen only once. What was sequenced was peripheral blood. The origin of the receptors is a woman aged 25 to 39 who had recovered from COVID-19.

The chain joins TRBV30 to TRBJ2-3; 8 bases are a match to TRBD2. The V segment lost 7 bases and the J segment 4 bases; nucleotides outside the gene matches: 10. The germline V gene has CDR1 GTSNPN and CDR2 SVGIG (reference sequence). The CDR3 covers 14 residues. The CDR3 is CAFGRREASDTQYF. The CDR3 coding sequence is TGTGCCTTTGGCCGGCGGGAGGCCTCAGATACGCAGTATTTT.

The V call is TRBV5-1, the J call TRBJ1-6; no definite D call. This CDR3 spans 15 amino acids. The V and J ends lost 0 bases and 6 bases respectively, with 10 bases between them. Germline assignment: CDR1 SGHRS and CDR2 YFSETQ. In DNA form, the CDR3 reads TGCGCCAGCAGCTTGGTTACGGGAACTAATTCACCCCTCCACTTT. It is translated as CASSLVTGTNSPLHF.

CDR3 amino acids: CASSAASGTDTQYF. The CDR3, as DNA: TGTGCCAGCAGCGCCGCCTCGGGCACAGATACGCAGTATTTT. The chain has TRBV5-6 and TRBJ2-3; no firm D call. Looked up from germline, CDR1 is SGHDT and CDR2 is YYEEEE. The CDR3 is 14 amino acids. V shed 4 bases and J shed 1 base, with 10 bases lying between them. Full variable domain (missing parts from reference TRBV5-6 and TRBJ2-3): DAGVTQSPTHLIKTRGQQVTLRCSPKSGHDTVSWYQQALGQGPQFIFQYYEEEERQRGNFPDRFSGHQFPNYSSELNVNALLLGDSALYLCASSAASGTDTQYFGPGTRLTVL.

The J gene is TRBJ1-1, the V gene TRBV9, with a weak D call TRBD1 (6 bases). CDR1 SGDLS and CDR2 YYNGEE come from the germline V gene. V was pared by 4 bases and J by 10 bases, with 14 bases between. The CDR3 totals 12 residues. CDR3 coding DNA: TGTGCCAGCAGCTCGGGGGGCTTGGGAGCTTTCTTT. Its protein product is CASSSGGLGAFF. The full variable domain, rest sourced from reference TRBV9 and TRBJ1-1, is DSGVTQTPKHLITATGQRVTLRCSPRSGDLSVYWYQQSLDQGLQFLIQYYNGEERAKGNILERFSAQQFPDLHSELNLSSLELGDSALYFCASSSGGLGAFFGQGTRLTVV.

This chain uses TRBV25-1 with TRBJ2-2; 7 nucleotides align to TRBD2. Germline V gene sequence: CDR1 MGHDK, CDR2 SYGVNS. Losses at the gene ends were 1 base for V and 1 base for J; bases not matched to a gene: 3. This CDR3 spans 16 amino acids. Here the CDR3 reads CASSESRGRNTGELFF. CDR3 in DNA: TGTGCCAGCAGTGAATCCCGCGGGAGGAACACCGGGGAGCTGTTTTTT.

The chain links TRBV7-3 to TRBJ2-1; possible D gene TRBD2, 7 bases. From germline, CDR1 is SGHTA and CDR2 FQGTGA. This CDR3 is built from 12 residues. Trimming took off 5 bases at V and 8 bases at J, with 10 bases between the two ends. The CDR3 sequence: CASSQGGDEQFF. The DNA for the CDR3 is TGTGCCAGCAGCCAAGGGGGGGATGAGCAGTTCTTC. The variable domain in full, completed from reference TRBV7-3 and TRBJ2-1, reads GAGVSQTPSNKVTEKGKYVELRCDPISGHTALYWYRQSLGQGPEFLIYFQGTGAADDSGLPNDRFFAVRPEGSVSTLKIQRTERGDSAVYLCASSQGGDEQFFGPGTRLTVL.

V is TRBV4-1 and J is TRBJ2-1; D unresolved. V gave up 0 bases and J gave up 7 bases, with 16 bases separating them. This CDR3 has 16 residues. CDR1 is MGHRA, CDR2 YSYEKL, per germline. The CDR3 sequence is CASSQDKRLRGNEQFF. Here the CDR3 DNA reads TGCGCCAGCAGCCAAGATAAAAGACTCCGAGGTAATGAGCAGTTCTTC.

V is TRBV18 and J is TRBJ1-1; 12 bases fit TRBD1. Germline CDR1 KGHSH, CDR2 LQKENI. V shed 2 bases, J shed 6 bases, and the junction held 10 bases outside the gene matches. CDR3 size: 17 residues. CDR3 bases: TGTGCCAGCTCACCATTATTTCCGGGACAGGGGGCCGCTGAAGCTTTCTTT. It translates to CASSPLFPGQGAAEAFF.

The genes are TRBV6-5 and TRBJ1-3; TRBD1 matches 7 bases. From germline, CDR1 is MNHEY and CDR2 SVGAGI. The V and J ends lost 4 bases and 2 bases, in that order; junction bases with no gene match: 2. The CDR3 length is 14 residues. The chain's CDR3 is CASSWDSAGNTIYF. Written as DNA, the CDR3 is TGTGCCAGCAGTTGGGACAGCGCTGGAAACACCATATATTTT.

This rearrangement joins TRBV10-3 to TRBJ2-3, with TRBD2 identical over 8 bases. After removal of 6 bases from V and 0 bases from J, the junction contained 8 bases not matched to a gene. Germline CDR1 is ENHRY and CDR2 is SYGVKD. The CDR3 contains 16 residues. The CDR3 loop is CAISSIAGTSTDTQYF. The CDR3 DNA reads as TGTGCCATCAGCTCGATAGCGGGGACGAGCACAGATACGCAGTATTTT.

The chain has TRBV18 and TRBJ1-1; 7 bases are a match to TRBD1. Looked up from germline, CDR1 is KGHSH and CDR2 is LQKENI. This CDR3 has 16 residues. V was pared by 2 bases and J by 0 bases, with 6 bases of the junction left unmatched. This chain's CDR3 is CASSPGQGQLNTEAFF. CDR3 sequence (DNA): TGTGCCAGCTCACCAGGCCAGGGACAGCTGAACACTGAAGCTTTCTTT. The full variable domain, rest sourced from reference TRBV18 and TRBJ1-1, is NAGVMQNPRHLVRRRGQEARLRCSPMKGHSHVYWYRQLPEEGLKFMVYLQKENIIDESGMPKERFSAEFPKEGPSILRIQQVVRGDSAAYFCASSPGQGQLNTEAFFGQGTRLTVV.

This chain connects TRBV30 to TRBJ2-1; D perhaps matches TRBD1 (6 bases). The CDR3 totals 12 residues. CDR1 and CDR2 from the germline V gene are GTSNPN and SVGIG (reference sequence). Trimming cost V 8 bases and J 8 bases, with 16 bases left between them. CDR3 nucleotide sequence: TGTGCCGTCTCCGGGACACCCGATGAGCAGTTCTTC. Encoded protein: CAVSGTPDEQFF. Full variable domain (missing parts from reference TRBV30 and TRBJ2-1): SQTIHQWPATLVQPVGSPLSLECTVEGTSNPNLYWYRQAAGRGLQLLFYSVGIGQISSEVPQNLSASRPQDRQFILSSKKLLLSDSGFYLCAVSGTPDEQFFGPGTRLTVL.

The chain uses TRBV19 and TRBJ1-4; 10 bases match TRBD1. CDR1 and CDR2 from the germline V gene are LNHDA and SQIVND (reference sequence). Trimming at V came to 5 bases and at J to 6 bases, leaving 6 bases not matched to a gene. The CDR3 spans 15 residues. CDR3 in amino acids: CASSDTGTGDEKLFF. The CDR3 region has the DNA TGTGCCAGTAGTGATACCGGGACAGGGGATGAAAAACTGTTTTTT.

The genes are TRBV28 and TRBJ2-5; possible D gene TRBD2, 6 bases. V lost 2 bases and J lost 4, with 11 bases in between. CDR1 is MDHEN, CDR2 SYDVKM, per germline. The CDR3 has 14 amino acids. The CDR3 sequence: CASSLAAGRETQYF. The CDR3 DNA sequence: TGTGCCAGCAGTTTAGCCGCGGGAAGAGAGACCCAGTACTTC.

The V call is TRBV20-1, the J call TRBJ2-3; 11 bases agree with TRBD2. The CDR3 covers 14 residues. Germline loops: CDR1 DFQATT, CDR2 SNEGSKA (reference sequence). With 6 bases clipped from V and 6 bases from J, the junction kept 8 bases outside the gene matches. The CDR3 DNA reads TGCAGTGCGAGTCTAGCGGGAGGTGGGGATACGCAGTATTTT. This gives the protein CSASLAGGGDTQYF.

A few counts support this clone. The V call is TRBV24-1, the J call TRBJ2-2; possible D gene TRBD1, 5 bases. This CDR3 has 17 residues. Per the germline V gene, CDR1 is KGHDR and CDR2 is SFDVKD. The V end was cut by 3 bases, the J end by 1 base, with 14 bases between. The CDR3 sequence: CATSDGGAWLNTGELFF. In DNA, the CDR3 is TGTGCCACCAGTGATGGTGGGGCCTGGCTGAACACCGGGGAGCTGTTTTTT.

The chain has TRBV5-1 and TRBJ2-1; TRBD2 aligns across 9 bases. Trimming at V came to 6 bases and at J to 8 bases, leaving 15 bases not matched to a gene. Germline CDR1 is SGHRS and CDR2 is YFSETQ. The CDR3 has 16 residues. The CDR3 loop reads CASTPSTGLALHEQFF. The CDR3 nucleotides are TGCGCCAGCACCCCTTCGACGGGACTAGCCCTACATGAGCAGTTCTTC.

This chain uses TRBV5-4 with TRBJ1-2; D is perhaps TRBD1 (6 bases). Between the trimmed V and J ends, which lost 4 bases and 6 bases, there was a span of 13 bases. Germline CDR1 and CDR2: SGHNT and YYREEE (reference sequence). The CDR3 runs 13 residues. CDR3 sequence (DNA): TGTGCCAGCAGCCTTCAGGGGTTTAATGGCTACACCTTC. It is translated as CASSLQGFNGYTF.

The gene calls are TRBV5-5 and TRBJ2-2; D unresolved. Germline V gene sequence: CDR1 SGHKS, CDR2 YYEKEE (reference sequence). The CDR3 length is 11 residues. Trimming pared 6 bases from V and 5 bases from J, leaving 5 bases between. CDR3 residues: CASTFTGELFF. The CDR3 coding sequence is TGTGCCAGCACATTTACCGGGGAGCTGTTTTTT.

There are a few counts of this clone. The genes are TRBV5-1 and TRBJ2-5; 8 nucleotides match TRBD2. This CDR3 contains 14 residues. From germline, CDR1 is SGHRS and CDR2 YFSETQ. Trimming removed 8 bases from V and 4 bases from J; junction bases left unmatched: 10. CDR3 sequence reads: CASKEGTSGETQYF. The CDR3 coding sequence is TGCGCCAGTAAGGAGGGGACTAGTGGAGAGACCCAGTACTTC.

CDR3 in DNA: TGTGCCAGCAGCTTACTAGGGACAGGGGGCGAGCAGTACTTC. It yields the protein CASSLLGTGGEQYF. The V and J genes are TRBV7-3 and TRBJ2-7, with 11 nucleotides matching TRBD1. Germline V gene data show CDR1 as SGHTA and CDR2 as FQGTGA. This CDR3 is 14 amino acids long. The trim removed 2 bases at V and 6 bases at J, leaving 3 bases unmatched.